This is a list of T cell receptor beta chains from one sample in a study of T-cell reconstitution after alpha-beta-depleted transplantation in children. TCRdb reprocessed the PCR reads with MiXCR, giving one entry per CDR3 protein. The data hold 700,000 to 950,000 distinct CDR3 sequences, with about 16% observed a single time. This sample comprised PBMCs, mostly from graft donor cells, obtained 360 days after TCRalphabeta/CD19-depleted stem cell transplant. These TCRs come from a male patient aged 10-17 years who had a stem cell transplant for acute lymphoblastic leukemia, so the T cells may come from the graft donor. Each CDR3 is given with its conserved first and last residue. Each record gives: D gene, J gene, clone size, V gene, CDR3 DNA, CDR3 protein. The D gene is left open where the match is weak. Where a row states a size, it is once, few, many or the class of an expanded clone; other rows omit it.

NA TRBJ2-5 few TRBV9 TGTGCCAGCAGCGCCTACAGACCGGAGACCCAAGAGACCCAGTACTTC CASSAYRPETQETQYF
NA TRBJ2-1 NA TRBV14 TGTGCCAGCAGCCAAGGACTCCACAATGAGCAGTTCTTC CASSQGLHNEQFF
TRBD1 TRBJ1-4 many TRBV2 TGTGCCAGCAGTGGACAGGGGACAACTAATGAAAAACTGTTTTTT CASSGQGTTNEKLFF
NA TRBJ2-2 few TRBV9 TGTGCCAGCAGCGTAGTGGGCGGGGAGCTGTTTTTT CASSVVGGELFF
TRBD2 TRBJ2-2 few TRBV24-1 TGTGCCACCAGCGGGAGGGGGAACACCGGGGAGCTGTTTTTT CATSGRGNTGELFF
TRBD2 TRBJ2-1 NA TRBV6-2/TRBV6-3 TGTGCCAGCAGCCTACTAGCGTTAATCAGCAATGAGCAGTTCTTC CASSLLALISNEQFF
NA TRBJ2-7 NA TRBV27 TGTGCCAGCAGCCCCAGCCTAATCAGGGACGAGCAGTACTTC CASSPSLIRDEQYF
TRBD2 TRBJ2-5 few TRBV27 TGTGCCAGCAGTCTGACTAGCGGGGTTCGAGAGACCCAGTACTTC CASSLTSGVRETQYF
NA TRBJ2-7 NA TRBV3-1 TGTGCCAGCAGCCAAGATCTTCCCAGGGCCCGCGAGCAGTACTTC CASSQDLPRAREQYF
TRBD2 TRBJ2-3 NA TRBV2 TGTGCCAGCAGTATGGGACTAGCGCCGATTTCCACAGATACGCAGTATTTT CASSMGLAPISTDTQYF
NA TRBJ2-2 NA TRBV20-1 TGCAGTGCTTCACTGGGCAGGGCTGCTACCGGGGAGCTGTTTTTT CSASLGRAATGELFF